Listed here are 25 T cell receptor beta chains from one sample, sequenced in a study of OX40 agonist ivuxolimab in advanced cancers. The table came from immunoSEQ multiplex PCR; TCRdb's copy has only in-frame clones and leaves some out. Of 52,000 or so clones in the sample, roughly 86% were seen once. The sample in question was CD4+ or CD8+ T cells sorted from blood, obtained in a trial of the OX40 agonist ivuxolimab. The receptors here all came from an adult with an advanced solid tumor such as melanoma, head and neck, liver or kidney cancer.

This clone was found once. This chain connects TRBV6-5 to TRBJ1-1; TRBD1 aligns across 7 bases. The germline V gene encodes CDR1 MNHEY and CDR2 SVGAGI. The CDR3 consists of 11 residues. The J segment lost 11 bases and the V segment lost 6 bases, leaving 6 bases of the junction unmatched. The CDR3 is CASSSQGVAFF. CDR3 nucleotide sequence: TGTGCCAGCAGCTCCCAGGGGGTGGCTTTCTTT.

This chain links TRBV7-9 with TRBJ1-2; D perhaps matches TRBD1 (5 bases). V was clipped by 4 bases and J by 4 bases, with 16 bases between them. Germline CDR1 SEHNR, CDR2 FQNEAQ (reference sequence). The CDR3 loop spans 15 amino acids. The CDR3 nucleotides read TGTGCCAGCAGCTCTCGGGAGGGGCCTATCTATGGCTACACCTTC. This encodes CASSSREGPIYGYTF.

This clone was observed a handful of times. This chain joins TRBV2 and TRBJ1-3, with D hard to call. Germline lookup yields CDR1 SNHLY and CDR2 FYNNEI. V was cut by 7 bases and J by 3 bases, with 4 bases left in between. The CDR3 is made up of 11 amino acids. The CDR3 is CASIYGNTIYF. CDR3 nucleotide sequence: TGTGCCAGCATATATGGAAACACCATATATTTT.

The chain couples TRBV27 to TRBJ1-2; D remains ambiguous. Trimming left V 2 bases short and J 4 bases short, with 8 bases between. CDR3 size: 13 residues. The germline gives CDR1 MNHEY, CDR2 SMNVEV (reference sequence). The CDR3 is CASSLTATYGYTF. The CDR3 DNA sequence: TGTGCCAGCAGTTTAACAGCAACCTATGGCTACACCTTC.

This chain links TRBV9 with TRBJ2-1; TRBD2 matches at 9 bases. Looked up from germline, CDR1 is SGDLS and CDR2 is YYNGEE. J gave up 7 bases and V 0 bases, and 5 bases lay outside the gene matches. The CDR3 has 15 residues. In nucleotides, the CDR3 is TGTGCCAGCAGCGTAGTCCCTAGCGGGATGAATGAGCAGTTCTTC. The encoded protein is CASSVVPSGMNEQFF.

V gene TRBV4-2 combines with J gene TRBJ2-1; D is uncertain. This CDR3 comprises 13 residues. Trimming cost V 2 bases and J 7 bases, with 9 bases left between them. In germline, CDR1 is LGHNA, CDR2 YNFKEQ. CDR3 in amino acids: CASSQLSLNEQFF. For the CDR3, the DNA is TGTGCCAGCAGCCAACTATCACTTAATGAGCAGTTCTTC.

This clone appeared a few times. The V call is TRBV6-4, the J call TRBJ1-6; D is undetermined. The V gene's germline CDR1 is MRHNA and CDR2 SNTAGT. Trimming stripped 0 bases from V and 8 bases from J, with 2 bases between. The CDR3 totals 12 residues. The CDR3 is CASSDSYSPLHF. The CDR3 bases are TGTGCCAGCAGTGACTCGTATTCACCCCTCCACTTT.

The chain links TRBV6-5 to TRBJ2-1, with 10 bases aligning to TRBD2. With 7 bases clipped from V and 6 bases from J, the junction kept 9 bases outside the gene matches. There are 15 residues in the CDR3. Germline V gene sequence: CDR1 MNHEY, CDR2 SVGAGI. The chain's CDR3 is CASKLAGGVLNEQFF. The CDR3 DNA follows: TGTGCCAGCAAATTAGCGGGAGGAGTTCTCAATGAGCAGTTCTTC.

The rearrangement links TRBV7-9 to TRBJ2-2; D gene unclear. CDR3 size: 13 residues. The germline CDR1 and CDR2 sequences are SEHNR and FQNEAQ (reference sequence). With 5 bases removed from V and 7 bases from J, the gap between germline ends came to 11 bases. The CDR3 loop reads CASSPGGIGELFF. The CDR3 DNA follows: TGTGCCAGCAGCCCTGGTGGCATCGGGGAGCTGTTTTTT.

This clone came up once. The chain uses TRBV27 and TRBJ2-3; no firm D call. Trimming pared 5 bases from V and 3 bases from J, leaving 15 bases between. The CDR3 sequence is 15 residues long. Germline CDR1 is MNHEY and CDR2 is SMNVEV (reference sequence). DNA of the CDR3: TGTGCCAGCAGTCCCTACTCATACGCGACAGATACGCAGTATTTT. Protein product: CASSPYSYATDTQYF.

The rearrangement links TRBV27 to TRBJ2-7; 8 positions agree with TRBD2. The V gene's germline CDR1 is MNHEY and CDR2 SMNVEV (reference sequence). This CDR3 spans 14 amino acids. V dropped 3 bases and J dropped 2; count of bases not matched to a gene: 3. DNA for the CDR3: TGTGCCAGCAGTTTTACTAGCGGTACCTACGAGCAGTACTTC. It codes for CASSFTSGTYEQYF.

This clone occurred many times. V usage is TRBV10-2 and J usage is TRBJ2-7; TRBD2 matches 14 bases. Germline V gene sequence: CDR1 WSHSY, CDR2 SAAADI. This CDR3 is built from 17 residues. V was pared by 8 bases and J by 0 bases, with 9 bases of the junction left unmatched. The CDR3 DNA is TGCGCCAGCTATGGGACTAGCGGGGGCGAAAGCTCCTACGAGCAGTACGTC. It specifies CASYGTSGGESSYEQYV.

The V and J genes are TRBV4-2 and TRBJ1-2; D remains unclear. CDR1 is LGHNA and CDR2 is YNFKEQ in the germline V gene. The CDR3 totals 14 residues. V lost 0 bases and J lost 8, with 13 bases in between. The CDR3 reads CASSQESEAQGYTF. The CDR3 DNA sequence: TGTGCCAGCAGCCAAGAATCGGAGGCCCAGGGCTACACCTTC.

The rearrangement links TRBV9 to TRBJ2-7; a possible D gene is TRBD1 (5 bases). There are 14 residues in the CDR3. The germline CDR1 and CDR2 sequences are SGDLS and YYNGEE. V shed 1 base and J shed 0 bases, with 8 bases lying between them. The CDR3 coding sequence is TGTGCCAGCAGCGTACTAGGACACTCCTACGAGCAGTACTTC. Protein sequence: CASSVLGHSYEQYF.

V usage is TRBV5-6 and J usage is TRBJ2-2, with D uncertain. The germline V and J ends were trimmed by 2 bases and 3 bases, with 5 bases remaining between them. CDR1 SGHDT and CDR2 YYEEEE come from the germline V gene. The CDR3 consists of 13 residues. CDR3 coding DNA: TGTGCCAGCAGCTTAGGAGACACCGGGGAGCTGTTTTTT. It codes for CASSLGDTGELFF. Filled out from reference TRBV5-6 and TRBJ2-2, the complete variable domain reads DAGVTQSPTHLIKTRGQQVTLRCSPKSGHDTVSWYQQALGQGPQFIFQYYEEEERQRGNFPDRFSGHQFPNYSSELNVNALLLGDSALYLCASSLGDTGELFFGEGSRLTVL.

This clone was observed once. CDR3 nucleotide sequence: TGTGCCAGCAGTTTATCTCTTCGGCTGACTAGCACAGATACGCAGTATTTT. It yields the protein CASSLSLRLTSTDTQYF. The gene calls are TRBV27 and TRBJ2-3; D is ambiguous. V lost 0 bases to trimming and J lost 0 bases, with 13 bases between them. Germline assignment: CDR1 MNHEY and CDR2 SMNVEV (reference sequence). The CDR3 has 17 amino acids.

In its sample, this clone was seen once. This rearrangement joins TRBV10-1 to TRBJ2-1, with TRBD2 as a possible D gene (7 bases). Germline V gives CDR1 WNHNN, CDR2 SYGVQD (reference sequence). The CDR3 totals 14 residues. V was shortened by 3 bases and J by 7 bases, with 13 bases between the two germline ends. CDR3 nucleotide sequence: TGCGCCAGCAGTGAAACGGGGGGCTTTAATGAGCAGTTCTTC. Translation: CASSETGGFNEQFF.

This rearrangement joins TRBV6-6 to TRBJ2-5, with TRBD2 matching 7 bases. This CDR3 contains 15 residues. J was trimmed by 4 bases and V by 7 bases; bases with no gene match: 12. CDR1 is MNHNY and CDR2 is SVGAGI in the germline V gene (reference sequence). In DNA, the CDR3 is TGTGCCAGCACCCAGGCGGGAGTGGGGATAGAGACCCAGTACTTC. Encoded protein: CASTQAGVGIETQYF.

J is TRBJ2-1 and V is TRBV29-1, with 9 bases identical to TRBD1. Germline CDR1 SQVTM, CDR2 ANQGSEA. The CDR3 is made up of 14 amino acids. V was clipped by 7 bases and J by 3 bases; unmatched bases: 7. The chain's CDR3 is CSGDRAQNYNEQFF. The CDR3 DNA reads TGCAGCGGGGACAGGGCCCAGAACTACAATGAGCAGTTCTTC.

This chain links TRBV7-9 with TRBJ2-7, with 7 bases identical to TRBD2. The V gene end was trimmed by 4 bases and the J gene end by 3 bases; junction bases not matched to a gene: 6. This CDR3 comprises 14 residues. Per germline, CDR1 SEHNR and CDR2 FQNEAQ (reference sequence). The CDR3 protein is CASSSEGRDYEQYF. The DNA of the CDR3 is TGTGCCAGCAGCTCGGAGGGGAGGGACTACGAGCAGTACTTC.

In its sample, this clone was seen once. Here the CDR3 DNA reads TGTGCCAGCAGCTTTCCTAGCGGGAGGGCGGCAGAGACCCAGTACTTC. Amino acids: CASSFPSGRAAETQYF. V is TRBV7-9 and J is TRBJ2-5; 12 bases align to TRBD2. Trimming took 3 bases from V and 4 from J; bases not matched to a gene: 6. The CDR3 runs to 16 residues. Germline values: CDR1 SEHNR, CDR2 FQNEAQ (reference sequence).

Written as DNA, the CDR3 is TGTGCCAGCAGCGCCGCTGGAACCTACGAGCAGTACTTC. Translating it yields CASSAAGTYEQYF. The chain has TRBV7-6 and TRBJ2-7; no clear D. Trimming shortened V by 5 bases and J by 2 bases, and 10 bases separated the two germline ends. There are 13 residues in the CDR3. Germline CDR1 reads SGHVS; CDR2 reads FNYEAQ.

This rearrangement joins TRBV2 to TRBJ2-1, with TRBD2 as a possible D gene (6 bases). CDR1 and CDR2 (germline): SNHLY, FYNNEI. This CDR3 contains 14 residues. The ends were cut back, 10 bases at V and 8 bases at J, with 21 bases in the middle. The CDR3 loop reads CATELRTTSDEQFF. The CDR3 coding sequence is TGTGCCACCGAGCTACGGACTACGAGCGATGAGCAGTTCTTC.

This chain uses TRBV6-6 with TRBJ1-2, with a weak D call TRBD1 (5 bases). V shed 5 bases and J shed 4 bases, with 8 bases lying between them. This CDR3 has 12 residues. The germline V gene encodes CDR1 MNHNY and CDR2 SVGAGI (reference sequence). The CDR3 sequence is CASSAGSYGYTF. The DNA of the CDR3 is TGTGCCAGCAGTGCAGGGAGCTATGGCTACACCTTC.

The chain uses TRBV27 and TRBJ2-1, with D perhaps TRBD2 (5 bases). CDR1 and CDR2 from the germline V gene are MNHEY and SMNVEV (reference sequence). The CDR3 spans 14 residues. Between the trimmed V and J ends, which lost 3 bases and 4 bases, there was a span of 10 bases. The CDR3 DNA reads TGTGCCAGCAGTTTCGCGGAGGCTTACAATGAGCAGTTCTTC. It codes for CASSFAEAYNEQFF.